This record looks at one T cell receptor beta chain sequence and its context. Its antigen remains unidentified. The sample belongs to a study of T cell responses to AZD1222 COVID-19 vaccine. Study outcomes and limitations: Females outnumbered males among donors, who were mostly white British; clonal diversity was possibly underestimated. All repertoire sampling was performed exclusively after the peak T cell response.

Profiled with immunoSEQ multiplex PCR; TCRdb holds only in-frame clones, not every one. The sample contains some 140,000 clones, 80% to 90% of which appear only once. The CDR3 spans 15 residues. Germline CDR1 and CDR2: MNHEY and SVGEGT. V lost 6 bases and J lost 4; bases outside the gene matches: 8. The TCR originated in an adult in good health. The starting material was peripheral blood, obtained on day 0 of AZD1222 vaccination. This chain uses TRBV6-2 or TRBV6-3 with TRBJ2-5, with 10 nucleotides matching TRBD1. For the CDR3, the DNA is TGTGCCAGCAGCCCTGGACAGGGGGAGACAGAGACCCAGTACTTC. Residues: CASSPGQGETETQYF.